The TCR beta chain under discussion was sequenced for a study of identical twins. Whole-study findings and limits: Rather than following the same donors, the conclusions depended on cross-sectional statistical analysis.

This clonotype was picked up a small number of times. No antigen is known for it. The germline V and J ends were trimmed by 5 bases and 8 bases, with 7 bases remaining between them. This CDR3 spans 11 amino acids. Unique molecular identifiers were present on the cDNA, and a universal primer site came from template switching. TCRdb reprocessed the 5' RACE reads via MiXCR and lists one record per CDR3 protein. The data contain hundreds of thousands of distinct CDR3 sequences, roughly 26% of them singletons. This sample was shared with a second study, whose subject was T cells expressing NK-cell markers. That study adds: Within the sequenced cohort of eight donors, seven exhibited HCMV seropositivity and one was seronegative. Four of the donors also had these clonotypes leading their CD3+CD56-NKG2C+ fraction.

The sample was CD4+ T cells sorted from blood. This TCR derives from a woman between 18 and 29 years old in good health. This chain joins TRBV12-3 or TRBV12-4 and TRBJ2-1; no reliable D call. This CDR3 is CASSVVDEQFF. CDR3 nucleotide sequence: TGTGCCAGCAGTGTGGTGGATGAGCAGTTCTTC.